One and the same sample provided the 25 T cell receptor beta chains below, sequenced in a study of control samples from healthy donors and cancer patients. Data came from immunoSEQ multiplex PCR; TCRdb stores just in-frame clones and leaves some out. Of about 76,000 clones listed, 89% were seen once; the top ten hold about 9.9%. Sequencing was carried out using PBMCs. These receptors were obtained from a woman aged 50 to 60 with colorectal cancer.

The chain carries TRBV2 and TRBJ2-3, with a possible D match to TRBD1 (5 bases). Between the trimmed V and J ends, which lost 5 bases and 0 bases, there was a span of 9 bases. Germline V CDR1 and CDR2: SNHLY, FYNNEI. The CDR3 loop spans 14 amino acids. CDR3 in amino acids: CASSRTSSTDTQYF. CDR3 nucleotides: TGTGCCAGCAGTCGGACATCAAGCACAGATACGCAGTATTTT.

The genes are TRBV10-3 and TRBJ2-1; D gene ambiguous. The CDR3 is 12 residues long. Per the germline V gene, CDR1 is ENHRY and CDR2 is SYGVKD. V was trimmed by 7 bases and J by 5 bases, leaving 9 bases between them. For the CDR3, the DNA is TGTGCCATCATGCGACGAGACAATGAGCAGTTCTTC. This encodes CAIMRRDNEQFF.

This chain connects TRBV20-1 to TRBJ2-1; TRBD2 matches at 8 bases. Germline assignment: CDR1 DFQATT and CDR2 SNEGSKA (reference sequence). The J segment lost 6 bases and the V segment lost 3 bases, leaving 7 bases of the junction unmatched. This CDR3 region has 14 residues. The CDR3 region has the DNA TGCAGTGCTAGTTACGGGGGGGCTGGCAATGAGCAGTTCTTC. Translated: CSASYGGAGNEQFF.

This clone occurred a few times. V is TRBV7-2 and J is TRBJ1-6, with 9 bases aligning to TRBD1. Germline V gene sequence: CDR1 SGHTA, CDR2 FQGNSA. After removal of 3 bases from V and 6 bases from J, the junction contained 6 bases not matched to a gene. The CDR3 contains 16 residues. The chain's CDR3 is CASSFAGQGSNSPLHF. Here the CDR3 DNA reads TGTGCCAGCAGCTTTGCGGGACAGGGCTCTAATTCACCCCTCCACTTT.

The genes are TRBV25-1 and TRBJ2-5; D might be TRBD1 (5 bases). The CDR3 runs 15 residues. Germline CDR1 and CDR2: MGHDK and SYGVNS. Trimming removed 2 bases at V and 3 bases at J, with 13 bases between. Here the CDR3 reads CASSEQGPVKETQYF. DNA of the CDR3: TGTGCCAGCAGTGAACAGGGCCCCGTGAAAGAGACCCAGTACTTC.

This chain uses TRBV5-4 with TRBJ1-3, with TRBD1 matching 9 bases. The germline gives CDR1 SGHNT, CDR2 YYREEE (reference sequence). The CDR3 has 15 residues. V lost 3 bases and J lost 5; bases outside the gene matches: 6. CDR3 protein: CASSYSGTGRNTIYF. The DNA of the CDR3 is TGTGCCAGCAGCTACTCCGGGACAGGGAGAAACACCATATATTTT.

J is TRBJ1-1 and V is TRBV20-1; a possible D gene is TRBD1 (6 bases). V lost 3 bases and J 7 bases, leaving 18 bases between the germline ends. Germline CDR1 reads DFQATT; CDR2 reads SNEGSKA (reference sequence). CDR3 length equals 14 residues. The CDR3 here is CSASDLPGGSEAFF. CDR3 in DNA: TGCAGTGCTAGTGACCTCCCGGGGGGCAGTGAAGCTTTCTTT.

The rearrangement joins TRBV19 to TRBJ2-1, with TRBD1 as a possible D gene (6 bases). The CDR3 covers 15 residues. Trimming cost V 3 bases and J 3 bases, with 12 bases left between them. Per germline, CDR1 LNHDA and CDR2 SQIVND (reference sequence). CDR3 in amino acids: CASSIGQGNYNEQFF. The CDR3 DNA reads TGTGCCAGTAGTATTGGGCAGGGGAACTACAATGAGCAGTTCTTC.

This sequence joins TRBV28 and TRBJ1-2; possible D gene TRBD1, 5 bases. Germline V gives CDR1 MDHEN, CDR2 SYDVKM. The germline V and J ends were trimmed by 5 bases and 8 bases, with 21 bases remaining between them. The CDR3 covers 15 residues. The CDR3 sequence: CASSLTGTSSRGYTF. In DNA form, the CDR3 reads TGTGCCAGCAGTCTTACCGGGACCTCCTCTAGGGGCTACACCTTC.

The chain joins TRBV6-4 to TRBJ2-1; 10 nucleotides line up with TRBD1. The CDR3 loop spans 17 amino acids. Germline-derived CDR1 and CDR2 are MRHNA and SNTAGT. Trimming took 5 bases from V and 4 from J; bases not matched to a gene: 11. CDR3: CASSKGQGSMGYNEQFF. CDR3 DNA: TGTGCCAGCAGTAAGGGACAGGGGTCGATGGGTTACAATGAGCAGTTCTTC.

This clone came up a few times. The chain recombines TRBV7-8 with TRBJ1-2, with 10 bases that match TRBD1. The CDR3 extends over 14 amino acids. The ends lost 5 bases at V and 7 bases at J; junction bases unmatched: 7. Germline lookup yields CDR1 SGHVS and CDR2 FQNEAQ. CDR3 residues: CASSEDRGGGGYTF. The CDR3 bases are TGTGCCAGCAGCGAGGACAGGGGGGGAGGTGGCTACACCTTC.

The sample holds a few counts of this clone. This chain joins TRBV19 and TRBJ2-1, with 11 bases that match TRBD2. This CDR3 is built from 18 residues. The V segment lost 4 bases and the J segment 7 bases; nucleotides outside the gene matches: 15. Germline V lookup: CDR1 LNHDA, CDR2 SQIVND (reference sequence). The CDR3 here is CASSTISGGVGSANEQFF. DNA for the CDR3: TGTGCCAGTAGTACCATTAGCGGGGGGGTTGGATCGGCGAATGAGCAGTTCTTC.

This rearrangement joins TRBV12-5 to TRBJ1-3; D gene unclear. With 3 bases removed from V and 0 bases from J, the gap between germline ends came to 3 bases. CDR3 length: 13 residues. Germline V gene sequence: CDR1 LGHNT, CDR2 FRNRAP. The CDR3 reads CASGFFSGNTIYF. In DNA, the CDR3 is TGTGCTAGTGGTTTTTTCTCTGGAAACACCATATATTTT.

This clone was seen only once. The chain recombines TRBV13 with TRBJ2-3, with a possible D match to TRBD1 (6 bases). The CDR3 sequence is 14 residues long. V lost 5 bases, J lost 2 bases, and 11 bases lay in between. In germline, CDR1 is PRHDT, CDR2 FYEKMQ (reference sequence). The CDR3 here is CASSIQGFTDTQYF. The CDR3 DNA is TGTGCCAGCAGCATACAGGGATTCACAGATACGCAGTATTTT.

About this clone: A read error may account for a junction end that differs from germline. This chain uses TRBV20-1 with TRBJ2-3; 10 nucleotides line up with TRBD2. This CDR3 has 12 amino acids. CDR1 and CDR2 from the germline V gene are DFQATT and SNEGSKA (reference sequence). The CDR3 bases are TGCAGTGCTAGTCCACTAGCGGGGTCCCCATTGTTT. Its translation: CSASPLAGSPLF.

The CDR3 bases are TGTGCCAGGCCCGCGGCCCCGGTGGTCCCAACTAATGAAAAACTGTTTTTT. This sequence encodes CARPAAPVVPTNEKLFF. V gene TRBV19 combines with J gene TRBJ1-4, with D uncertain. Germline CDR1 and CDR2: LNHDA and SQIVND (reference sequence). This CDR3 region has 17 residues. Trimming removed 9 bases from V and 0 bases from J, with 20 bases in between.

This clone was recorded a few times. V gene TRBV5-1 combines with J gene TRBJ1-1; maybe TRBD1 (6 bases). Trimming took off 0 bases at V and 11 bases at J, with 20 bases between the two ends. CDR3 length: 15 amino acids. Germline CDR1 SGHRS, CDR2 YFSETQ. The chain's CDR3 is CASSLALFGGFEAFF. CDR3 in DNA: TGCGCCAGCAGCTTGGCCCTCTTCGGGGGCTTTGAGGCTTTCTTT.

This clone has just one count. This chain links TRBV18 with TRBJ2-5; the match to TRBD1 covers 8 bases. The CDR3 has 15 amino acids. V was clipped by 4 bases and J by 1 base; unmatched bases: 5. Germline CDR1 KGHSH, CDR2 LQKENI. The CDR3 loop is CASSRRQGIQETQYF. The CDR3 nucleotides are TGTGCCAGCTCACGAAGACAGGGGATCCAAGAGACCCAGTACTTC.

This clone is a singleton in its sample. The chain uses TRBV12-3 or TRBV12-4 and TRBJ2-5, with D perhaps matching TRBD1 or TRBD2 (5 bases each). CDR3 length: 12 residues. Trimming left V 6 bases short and J 6 bases short, with 11 bases between. CDR3 amino acids: CASRLGTQTQYF. The CDR3 nucleotides read TGTGCCAGCAGACTGGGGACCCAGACCCAGTACTTC.

The V gene is TRBV29-1, the J gene TRBJ2-5, with a weak D call TRBD2 (6 bases). Germline values: CDR1 SQVTM, CDR2 ANQGSEA. The V gene lost 3 bases and the J gene lost 1 base, with 9 bases spanning the gap. This CDR3 has 13 residues. The CDR3 protein is CSVDWGVQETQYF. CDR3 in DNA: TGCAGCGTTGACTGGGGGGTCCAAGAGACCCAGTACTTC.

The V and J genes are TRBV19 and TRBJ1-5; weak D call: TRBD1 (5 bases). This CDR3 contains 15 residues. The germline V and J ends were trimmed by 9 bases and 7 bases, with 22 bases remaining between them. The germline CDR1 and CDR2 sequences are LNHDA and SQIVND (reference sequence). CDR3 loop: CASKRGREVGQPQHF. The CDR3 region has the DNA TGTGCCAGCAAACGAGGCAGGGAGGTCGGGCAGCCCCAGCATTTT.

The V gene is TRBV6-5, the J gene TRBJ2-1; D not resolved. Germline lookup yields CDR1 MNHEY and CDR2 SVGAGI. The length of the CDR3 is 12 residues. Deletions cut 7 bases from V and 9 bases from J, with 13 bases between. The CDR3 region is CASTSTASEQFF. CDR3 bases: TGTGCCAGCACTTCGACGGCGAGTGAGCAGTTCTTC.

This sequence joins TRBV7-2 and TRBJ1-1; D uncertain. There are 15 residues in the CDR3. Germline CDR1 SGHTA, CDR2 FQGNSA. V was trimmed by 5 bases and J by 3 bases, leaving 16 bases between them. The CDR3 region is CASSPNLNGDTEAFF. The CDR3 DNA sequence: TGTGCCAGCAGCCCCAACCTTAACGGTGACACTGAAGCTTTCTTT.

This chain links TRBV7-9 with TRBJ2-3; 9 bases are a match to TRBD2. This CDR3 has 15 amino acids. Germline V lookup: CDR1 SEHNR, CDR2 FQNEAQ (reference sequence). V shed 3 bases and J 6 bases; nucleotides not matched to a gene: 7. CDR3 in DNA: TGTGCCAGCAGCTTGGCAGCGGGGGGCCCCGATACGCAGTATTTT. This sequence encodes CASSLAAGGPDTQYF.

The sample holds one count of this clone. This chain uses TRBV6-5 with TRBJ2-3; TRBD2 matches at 7 bases. Germline assignment: CDR1 MNHEY and CDR2 SVGAGI. V lost 0 bases and J lost 4; bases outside the gene matches: 1. The CDR3 length is 14 residues. The CDR3 DNA sequence: TGTGCCAGCAGTTACTCCGCGGGGGCAGATACGCAGTATTTT. Translated, it gives CASSYSAGADTQYF.